One sample yielded the 2 T cell receptor beta chains listed below, sequenced in a study of T-cell reconstitution after alpha-beta-depleted transplantation in children. It was with unique molecular identifiers that the TCRbeta library was prepared. MiXCR was run by TCRdb on the PCR reads, yielding one entry per CDR3 protein. The table includes some 490,000 distinct CDR3 sequences, approximately 12% detected once. The sample was PBMCs from the stem cell graft donor, taken from the stem cell graft. The receptors stem from a human donor who donated a stem cell graft to a child with combined immunodeficiency.

This clonotype was found many times. The V and J genes are TRBV7-2 and TRBJ1-1; no clear D gene. V was cut by 1 base and J by 0 bases, with 9 bases left in between. Per germline, CDR1 SGHTA and CDR2 FQGNSA. The CDR3 is made up of 15 amino acids. CDR3 DNA: TGTGCCAGCAGCTTAGAGGGTTACATGAACACTGAAGCTTTCTTT. This sequence encodes CASSLEGYMNTEAFF.

This chain uses TRBV5-1 with TRBJ2-1; either TRBD1 or TRBD2 may fit D (5 bases each). This CDR3 is 15 amino acids long. V lost 4 bases and J 10 bases, leaving 21 bases between the germline ends. CDR1 is SGHRS and CDR2 is YFSETQ in the germline V gene. The CDR3 spells CASSLEPGTFGEQFF. The CDR3 DNA reads TGCGCCAGCAGCCTAGAACCCGGGACCTTTGGGGAGCAGTTCTTC.